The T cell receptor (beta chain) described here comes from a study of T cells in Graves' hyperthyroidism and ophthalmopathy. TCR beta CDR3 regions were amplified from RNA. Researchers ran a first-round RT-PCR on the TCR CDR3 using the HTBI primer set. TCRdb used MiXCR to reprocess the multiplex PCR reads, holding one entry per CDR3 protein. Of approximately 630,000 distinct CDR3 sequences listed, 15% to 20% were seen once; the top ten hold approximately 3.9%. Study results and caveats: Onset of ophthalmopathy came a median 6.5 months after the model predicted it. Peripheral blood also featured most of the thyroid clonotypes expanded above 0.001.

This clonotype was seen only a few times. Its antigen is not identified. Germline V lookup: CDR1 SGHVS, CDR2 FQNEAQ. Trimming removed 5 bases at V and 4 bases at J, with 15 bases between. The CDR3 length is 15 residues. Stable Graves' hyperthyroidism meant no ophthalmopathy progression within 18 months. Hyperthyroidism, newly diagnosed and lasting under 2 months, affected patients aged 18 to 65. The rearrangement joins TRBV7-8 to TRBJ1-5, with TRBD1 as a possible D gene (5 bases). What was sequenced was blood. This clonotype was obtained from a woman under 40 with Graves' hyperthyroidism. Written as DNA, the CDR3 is TGTGCCAGCAGCCAAGCCCGGGGGTCGAATCAGCCCCAGCATTTT. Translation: CASSQARGSNQPQHF.